This is a list of T cell receptor beta chains from one sample in a study of cytomegalovirus exposure and HLA in healthy donors. Sequencing was performed with immunoSEQ multiplex PCR; in TCRdb, only in-frame clones are kept and a portion is missing. The table shows some 160,000 clones, with 78% occurring only once. Sequenced material: PBMCs. These receptors were collected from a woman aged 40 to 50 in good health and CMV-seronegative. The CDR3 runs from the conserved cysteine through the conserved F or W. D genes are given only for firm matches. Some rows mark clone size as missing; the rest say once, few, many or name a class of expanded clone.

d_call: -
clone_size: -
j_call: TRBJ2-3
cdr3_length: 17
v_call: TRBV4-2
cdr3_nt: TGTGCCAGCAGCCCAAGGTCCACTAGAGATGGAACAGATACGCAGTATTTT
cdr3_aa: CASSPRSTRDGTDTQYF

d_call: TRBD1
clone_size: few
j_call: TRBJ1-1
cdr3_length: 14
v_call: TRBV4-1
cdr3_nt: TGCGCCAGCCGGGACAGGGGAATGAACACTGAAGCTTTCTTT
cdr3_aa: CASRDRGMNTEAFF

d_call: TRBD1
clone_size: -
j_call: TRBJ2-6
cdr3_length: 17
v_call: TRBV7-2
cdr3_nt: TGTGCCAGCAGCGGACAGGGGGCCGTCTCTGGGGCCAACGTCCTGACTTTC
cdr3_aa: CASSGQGAVSGANVLTF

d_call: -
clone_size: -
j_call: TRBJ1-6
cdr3_length: 14
v_call: TRBV28
cdr3_nt: TGTGCCAGCAGTTTAATCGGCGGCAATTCACCCCTCCACTTT
cdr3_aa: CASSLIGGNSPLHF

d_call: -
clone_size: -
j_call: TRBJ1-5
cdr3_length: 16
v_call: TRBV7-9
cdr3_nt: TGTGCCAGCAGCGCCTCCGGGACAAAACGCTATCAGCCCCAGCATTTT
cdr3_aa: CASSASGTKRYQPQHF

d_call: -
clone_size: -
j_call: TRBJ2-5
cdr3_length: 15
v_call: TRBV5-8
cdr3_nt: TGTGCCAGCGCTGGGAGGGGGAGGAACCAAGAGACCCAGTACTTC
cdr3_aa: CASAGRGRNQETQYF

d_call: -
clone_size: -
j_call: TRBJ2-1
cdr3_length: 14
v_call: TRBV10-3
cdr3_nt: TGTGCCATCGGGGCGGGGAGCTCCTACAATGAGCAGTTCTTC
cdr3_aa: CAIGAGSSYNEQFF

d_call: TRBD1
clone_size: -
j_call: TRBJ2-5
cdr3_length: 19
v_call: TRBV12-5
cdr3_nt: TGTGCTAGTGGTTTGGTAAGGTCAGGGACAGGGCGGGGGAAAGAGACCCAGTACTTC
cdr3_aa: CASGLVRSGTGRGKETQYF

d_call: -
clone_size: -
j_call: TRBJ1-5
cdr3_length: 17
v_call: TRBV5-8
cdr3_nt: TGTGCCAGCAGCTTGGTCGGGACACCCTATAGCAATCAGCCCCAGCATTTT
cdr3_aa: CASSLVGTPYSNQPQHF

d_call: TRBD1
clone_size: -
j_call: TRBJ2-1
cdr3_length: 14
v_call: TRBV4-1
cdr3_nt: TGCGCCAGCAGCCCCGGGACAGGTTACAATGAGCAGTTCTTC
cdr3_aa: CASSPGTGYNEQFF

d_call: TRBD2
clone_size: -
j_call: TRBJ2-1
cdr3_length: 15
v_call: TRBV4-1
cdr3_nt: TGCGCCAGCAACCCCGGCCAAGCGGGGGTAAATGAGCAGTTCTTC
cdr3_aa: CASNPGQAGVNEQFF

d_call: -
clone_size: -
j_call: TRBJ2-7
cdr3_length: 13
v_call: TRBV2
cdr3_nt: TGTGCCAGCAGTGAAAGCCGACAGTACGAGCAGTACTTC
cdr3_aa: CASSESRQYEQYF

d_call: -
clone_size: -
j_call: TRBJ2-7
cdr3_length: 12
v_call: TRBV28
cdr3_nt: TGTGCCAGCAGTTTGACAGCTTACGAGCAGTACTTC
cdr3_aa: CASSLTAYEQYF

d_call: TRBD2
clone_size: few
j_call: TRBJ2-1
cdr3_length: 17
v_call: TRBV11-1
cdr3_nt: TGTGCCAGCAGTTCTAGGCCTAGCGGGGGGAAGGGAGGTGAGCAGTTCTTC
cdr3_aa: CASSSRPSGGKGGEQFF

d_call: TRBD2
clone_size: -
j_call: TRBJ2-3
cdr3_length: 16
v_call: TRBV7-8
cdr3_nt: TGTGCCAGCAGCTTAGTTGCGGGGGGGCGCTCAGATACGCAGTATTTT
cdr3_aa: CASSLVAGGRSDTQYF

d_call: -
clone_size: -
j_call: TRBJ2-1
cdr3_length: 15
v_call: TRBV5-4
cdr3_nt: TGTGCCAGCAGCCCGGGTGGGGGGACCTACAATGAGCAGTTCTTC
cdr3_aa: CASSPGGGTYNEQFF

d_call: TRBD1
clone_size: -
j_call: TRBJ1-5
cdr3_length: 16
v_call: TRBV29-1
cdr3_nt: TGCAGCGTTGTAATTGAGACAGGGGCAGGTAATCAGCCCCAGCATTTT
cdr3_aa: CSVVIETGAGNQPQHF

d_call: -
clone_size: -
j_call: TRBJ2-5
cdr3_length: 12
v_call: TRBV6-6
cdr3_nt: TGTGCCAGCAGTTACTCCCGAGAGACCCAGTACTTC
cdr3_aa: CASSYSRETQYF

d_call: -
clone_size: -
j_call: TRBJ1-5
cdr3_length: 13
v_call: TRBV28
cdr3_nt: TGTGCCAGCAATCAGGGTTACAATCAGCCCCAGCATTTT
cdr3_aa: CASNQGYNQPQHF

d_call: TRBD2
clone_size: -
j_call: TRBJ2-7
cdr3_length: 14
v_call: TRBV27
cdr3_nt: TGTGCCAGCAGTTCAGCGGGGGCGACCTACGAGCAGTACTTC
cdr3_aa: CASSSAGATYEQYF

d_call: -
clone_size: -
j_call: TRBJ2-3
cdr3_length: 11
v_call: TRBV10-2
cdr3_nt: TGCGCCAGCAGTGAACTGGATACGCAGTATTTT
cdr3_aa: CASSELDTQYF

d_call: -
clone_size: -
j_call: TRBJ2-2
cdr3_length: 14
v_call: TRBV2
cdr3_nt: TGTGCCAGCCGCCGGGACTCAGACACCGGGGAGCTGTTTTTT
cdr3_aa: CASRRDSDTGELFF

d_call: -
clone_size: -
j_call: TRBJ2-7
cdr3_length: 16
v_call: TRBV4-1
cdr3_nt: TGCGCCAGCAGCCACTCCACCAGGGACATTCGGGGCGAGCAGTACTTC
cdr3_aa: CASSHSTRDIRGEQYF

d_call: TRBD1
clone_size: -
j_call: TRBJ2-1
cdr3_length: 16
v_call: TRBV18
cdr3_nt: TGTGCCAGCTCACCACGATCTAACAGGGGGAACAATGAGCAGTTCTTC
cdr3_aa: CASSPRSNRGNNEQFF

d_call: TRBD1
clone_size: -
j_call: TRBJ2-4
cdr3_length: 17
v_call: TRBV28
cdr3_nt: TGTGCCAGCAGTCCCACGGACAGGCTTCTAGCCAAAAACATTCAGTACTTC
cdr3_aa: CASSPTDRLLAKNIQYF

d_call: TRBD2
clone_size: -
j_call: TRBJ2-7
cdr3_length: 14
v_call: TRBV5-1
cdr3_nt: TGCGCCAGCAGCATCTCGGGGGGATTTATCGAGCAGTACTTC
cdr3_aa: CASSISGGFIEQYF

d_call: -
clone_size: -
j_call: TRBJ1-5
cdr3_length: 14
v_call: TRBV19
cdr3_nt: TGTGCCAGTAGTCGGACAGCAACTAATCAGCCCCAGCATTTT
cdr3_aa: CASSRTATNQPQHF